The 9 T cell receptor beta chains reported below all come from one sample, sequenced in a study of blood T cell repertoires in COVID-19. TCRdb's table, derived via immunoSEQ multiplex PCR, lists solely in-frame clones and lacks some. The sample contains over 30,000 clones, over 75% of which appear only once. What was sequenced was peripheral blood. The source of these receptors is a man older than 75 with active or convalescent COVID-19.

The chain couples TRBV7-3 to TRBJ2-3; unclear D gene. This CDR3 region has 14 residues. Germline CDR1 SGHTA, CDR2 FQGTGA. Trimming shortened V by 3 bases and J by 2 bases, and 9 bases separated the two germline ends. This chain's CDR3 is CASSFSRFTDTQYF. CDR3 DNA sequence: TGTGCCAGCAGCTTCTCTCGTTTCACAGATACGCAGTATTTT. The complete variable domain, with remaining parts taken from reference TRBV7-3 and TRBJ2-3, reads GAGVSQTPSNKVTEKGKYVELRCDPISGHTALYWYRQSLGQGPEFLIYFQGTGAADDSGLPNDRFFAVRPEGSVSTLKIQRTERGDSAVYLCASSFSRFTDTQYFGPGTRLTVL.

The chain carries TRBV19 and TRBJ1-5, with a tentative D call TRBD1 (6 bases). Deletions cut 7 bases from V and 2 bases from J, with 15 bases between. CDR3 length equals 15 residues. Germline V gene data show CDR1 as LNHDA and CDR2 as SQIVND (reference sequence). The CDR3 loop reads CASNYGGEGNQPQHF. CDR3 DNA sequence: TGTGCCAGTAATTATGGGGGCGAGGGCAATCAGCCCCAGCATTTT.

CDR3 bases: TGTGCCAGCAGCCAATTGCAGGGATTTAAGACCCAGTACTTC. Its translation: CASSQLQGFKTQYF. The chain recombines TRBV6-5 with TRBJ2-5; a weak D match, TRBD1 (5 bases). The germline V gene encodes CDR1 MNHEY and CDR2 SVGAGI. The V and J ends lost 6 bases and 6 bases respectively, with 17 bases between them. This CDR3 comprises 14 residues.

CDR3 DNA: TGTGCCAGTAGTATGACAGGGGCAGGAGAGACCCAGTACTTC. This codes for CASSMTGAGETQYF. This chain joins TRBV19 and TRBJ2-5, with 8 positions matching TRBD1. The germline V gene encodes CDR1 LNHDA and CDR2 SQIVND (reference sequence). CDR3 size: 14 residues. V lost 3 bases to trimming and J lost 4 bases; unmatched junction nucleotides: 4.

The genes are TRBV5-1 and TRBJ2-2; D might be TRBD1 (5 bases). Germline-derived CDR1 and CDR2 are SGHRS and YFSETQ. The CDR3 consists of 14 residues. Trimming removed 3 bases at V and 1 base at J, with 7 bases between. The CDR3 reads CASSSGQNTGELFF. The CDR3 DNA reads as TGCGCCAGCAGCTCCGGACAGAACACCGGGGAGCTGTTTTTT.

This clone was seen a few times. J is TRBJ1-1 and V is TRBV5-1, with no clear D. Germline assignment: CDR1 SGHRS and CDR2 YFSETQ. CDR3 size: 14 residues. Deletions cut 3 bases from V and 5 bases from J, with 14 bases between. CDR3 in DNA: TGCGCCAGCAGCTCCTACGGGTACGATACTGAAGCTTTCTTT. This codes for CASSSYGYDTEAFF.

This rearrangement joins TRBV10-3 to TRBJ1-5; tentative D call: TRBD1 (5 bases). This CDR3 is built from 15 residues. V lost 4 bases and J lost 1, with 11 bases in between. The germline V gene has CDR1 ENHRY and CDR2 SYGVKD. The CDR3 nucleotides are TGTGCCATCAGTGGTACGCAGGGCAGCAATCAGCCCCAGCATTTT. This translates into CAISGTQGSNQPQHF.

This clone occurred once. The CDR3 region has the DNA TGCGCCAGCAGCTTTACTAGCGGGTCTCCCGGGGAGCTGTTTTTT. Protein product: CASSFTSGSPGELFF. The V and J genes are TRBV5-1 and TRBJ2-2, with 9 bases that match TRBD2. CDR3 length: 15 amino acids. The J segment lost 6 bases and the V segment lost 2 bases, leaving 5 bases of the junction unmatched. Looked up from germline, CDR1 is SGHRS and CDR2 is YFSETQ.

The CDR3: CASSANHRVEAFF. The CDR3 coding sequence is TGTGCCAGTAGTGCCAATCACAGGGTTGAAGCTTTCTTT. The gene calls are TRBV19 and TRBJ1-1; the D gene is possibly TRBD1 (6 bases). Germline lookup yields CDR1 LNHDA and CDR2 SQIVND (reference sequence). The CDR3 extends over 13 amino acids. V shed 5 bases and J shed 7 bases, with 14 bases lying between them.